This TCR beta chain came from a study of graft-versus-host responses after intestinal transplantation. Libraries were prepared by immunoSEQ multiplex PCR; TCRdb keeps only in-frame clonotypes and omits some of them. The data hold around 100,000 clones, with approximately 84% observed a single time. Of note for this clone: The antigen is not known.

CDR1 and CDR2 from the germline V gene are MDHEN and SYDVKM. The CDR3 contains 14 residues. V dropped 2 bases and J dropped 0 bases, with 8 bases sitting between them. Sample: unstimulated CD4+ T cells sorted from spleen or lymph node cells, taken before transplant. The clonotype was recovered from a human donor who was the organ donor for an intestinal transplant. The rearrangement joins TRBV28 to TRBJ2-7; D is undetermined. DNA for the CDR3: TGTGCCAGCAGTTTAATCCCCAGCTCCTACGAGCAGTACTTC. It encodes CASSLIPSSYEQYF.